A selection of T cell receptor beta chains follows, all from one sample in a study of shared clonotypes between healthy human individuals. The protocol was immunoSEQ multiplex PCR, while the TCRdb copy is restricted to in-frame clones and leaves out a portion. The top ten hold 0.5% to 0.65% of the sample, which has 950,000 to 1,100,000 clones, approximately 80% seen once. Source material: memory CD4+ T cells from PBMCs. The receptors derive from a man between 18 and 29 years old in good health. Some clones in this sample may be carry-over from other donors' samples. The CDR3 runs from the conserved cysteine through the conserved F or W. Fields, in order: clone size, V gene, J gene, D gene, CDR3 DNA, CDR3 protein. The D gene is left open where the match is weak. Expanded clones get a size class; other rows say once, few or many, or leave the size out.

clone_size: NA; v_call: TRBV28; j_call: TRBJ2-3; d_call: NA; cdr3_nt: TGTGCCAGCAGCGTAAATGATCCTGAGGATACGCAGTATTTT; cdr3_aa: CASSVNDPEDTQYF
clone_size: NA; v_call: TRBV5-1; j_call: TRBJ2-7; d_call: NA; cdr3_nt: TGCGCCAGCAGCTTGGCCAGGGACGGGAACTACGAGCAGTACTTC; cdr3_aa: CASSLARDGNYEQYF
clone_size: NA; v_call: TRBV5-4; j_call: TRBJ2-5; d_call: NA; cdr3_nt: TGTGCCAGCAGCTTGATGGGAATAGAGACCCAGTACTTC; cdr3_aa: CASSLMGIETQYF
clone_size: few; v_call: TRBV9; j_call: TRBJ2-3; d_call: TRBD2; cdr3_nt: TGTGCCAGCAGCGTGCGGGGGGCCCGCACAGATACGCAGTATTTT; cdr3_aa: CASSVRGARTDTQYF
clone_size: NA; v_call: TRBV30; j_call: TRBJ2-1; d_call: NA; cdr3_nt: TGTGCCTGGAGCCTGCAGGGGGGCAATGAGCAGTTCTTC; cdr3_aa: CAWSLQGGNEQFF
clone_size: NA; v_call: TRBV7-9; j_call: TRBJ1-2; d_call: NA; cdr3_nt: TGTGCCAGCAGCTTACCAGGGGCGAACTATGGCTACACCTTC; cdr3_aa: CASSLPGANYGYTF
clone_size: NA; v_call: TRBV5-1; j_call: TRBJ2-1; d_call: NA; cdr3_nt: TGCGCCAGCAGCTTGAGAAGCGGCACAGGGTACAATGAGCAGTTCTTC; cdr3_aa: CASSLRSGTGYNEQFF
clone_size: NA; v_call: TRBV6-5; j_call: TRBJ1-2; d_call: NA; cdr3_nt: TGTGCCAGCAGTTCCAGGGAGGACTATGGCTACACCTTC; cdr3_aa: CASSSREDYGYTF
clone_size: NA; v_call: TRBV27; j_call: TRBJ1-2; d_call: TRBD1; cdr3_nt: TGTGCCAGCAGTCCAGATGACAGGGATGGCTACACCTTC; cdr3_aa: CASSPDDRDGYTF
clone_size: NA; v_call: TRBV6-1; j_call: TRBJ2-2; d_call: NA; cdr3_nt: TGTGCCAGCAGGGGGGCCGGGGAGCTGTTTTTT; cdr3_aa: CASRGAGELFF
clone_size: many; v_call: TRBV7-2; j_call: TRBJ2-1; d_call: NA; cdr3_nt: TGTGCCAGCAGCTTAAACAGATACAATGAGCAGTTCTTC; cdr3_aa: CASSLNRYNEQFF
clone_size: NA; v_call: TRBV7-8; j_call: TRBJ1-1; d_call: NA; cdr3_nt: TGTGCCAGCAGCTTCAGGGTATCTGCCAACACTGAAGCTTTCTTT; cdr3_aa: CASSFRVSANTEAFF
clone_size: NA; v_call: TRBV10-2; j_call: TRBJ2-7; d_call: TRBD2; cdr3_nt: TGCGCCAGCAGTGAGCAGGCTAGCGGGAACGAGCAGTACTTC; cdr3_aa: CASSEQASGNEQYF
clone_size: NA; v_call: TRBV28; j_call: TRBJ1-4; d_call: NA; cdr3_nt: TGTGCCAGCCGCGTTCGGGGGCCGTATGAAAAACTGTTTTTT; cdr3_aa: CASRVRGPYEKLFF
clone_size: NA; v_call: TRBV2; j_call: TRBJ2-2; d_call: TRBD1; cdr3_nt: TGTGCCAGCCTTCGGGACAGGAACACCGGGGAGCTGTTTTTT; cdr3_aa: CASLRDRNTGELFF
clone_size: NA; v_call: TRBV5-1; j_call: TRBJ2-5; d_call: TRBD2; cdr3_nt: TGCGCCAGCAGCAGAGGAGGTGTAGCACCGGGACTAGCGGGATCCCCCCAACGAGAGACCCAGTACTTC; cdr3_aa: CASSRGGVAPGLAGSPQRETQYF
clone_size: NA; v_call: TRBV28; j_call: TRBJ1-5; d_call: NA; cdr3_nt: TGTGCCAGCAGTTTATGGGTCGGCAGGGGAGGACAGCCCCAGCATTTT; cdr3_aa: CASSLWVGRGGQPQHF
clone_size: many; v_call: TRBV27; j_call: TRBJ1-2; d_call: NA; cdr3_nt: TGTGCCAGCAGTTTAAACGCACAGCTTGGCTACACCTTC; cdr3_aa: CASSLNAQLGYTF
clone_size: NA; v_call: TRBV2; j_call: TRBJ1-1; d_call: TRBD1; cdr3_nt: TGTGCCAGCAGGGGGACAGGGGGCGGCACTGAAGCTTTCTTT; cdr3_aa: CASRGTGGGTEAFF
clone_size: NA; v_call: TRBV5-1; j_call: TRBJ2-5; d_call: TRBD2; cdr3_nt: TGCGCCAGCAGCCCAACTAGCGGGAGGGCCGAGGGGGAGACCCAGTACTTC; cdr3_aa: CASSPTSGRAEGETQYF
clone_size: NA; v_call: TRBV28; j_call: TRBJ2-7; d_call: TRBD1; cdr3_nt: TGTGCCAGCAGGGTACCGGGACAGGGTGTCTACGAGCAGTACTTC; cdr3_aa: CASRVPGQGVYEQYF
clone_size: NA; v_call: TRBV11-1; j_call: TRBJ1-1; d_call: NA; cdr3_nt: TGTGCCAGCAGCTTACTTTTCTCGGCTCTGGCTTTCTTT; cdr3_aa: CASSLLFSALAFF
clone_size: NA; v_call: TRBV6-6; j_call: TRBJ2-7; d_call: TRBD1; cdr3_nt: TGTGCCAGCAGTTCCCCCGGGACAGTCTACGAGCAGTACTTC; cdr3_aa: CASSSPGTVYEQYF
clone_size: NA; v_call: TRBV7-8; j_call: TRBJ2-5; d_call: TRBD1; cdr3_nt: TGTGCCAGCAGCTTCTTGGGGACAGGGGGTGGCGAGACCCAGTACTTC; cdr3_aa: CASSFLGTGGGETQYF
clone_size: NA; v_call: TRBV29-1; j_call: TRBJ2-3; d_call: TRBD2; cdr3_nt: TGCAGCGTTGAGAGGGAGGGTGCAGATACGCAGTATTTT; cdr3_aa: CSVEREGADTQYF
clone_size: NA; v_call: TRBV5-1; j_call: TRBJ1-3; d_call: NA; cdr3_nt: TGCGCCAGCAGCTTGGGGGAACACTCTGGAAACACCATATATTTT; cdr3_aa: CASSLGEHSGNTIYF
clone_size: NA; v_call: TRBV5-1; j_call: TRBJ2-5; d_call: TRBD2; cdr3_nt: TGCGCCAGCAGCTTACTAGCGGGAGGGAACCAAGAGACCCAGTACTTC; cdr3_aa: CASSLLAGGNQETQYF
clone_size: NA; v_call: TRBV7-2; j_call: TRBJ2-5; d_call: TRBD2; cdr3_nt: TGTGCCAGCAGCCGGACTAGCGGGAGGGCTCGGGAGACCCAGTACTTC; cdr3_aa: CASSRTSGRARETQYF
clone_size: few; v_call: TRBV15; j_call: TRBJ2-2; d_call: TRBD1; cdr3_nt: TGTGCCACTGGGACAGCGAACACCGGGGAGCTGTTTTTT; cdr3_aa: CATGTANTGELFF
clone_size: NA; v_call: TRBV7-9; j_call: TRBJ1-2; d_call: NA; cdr3_nt: TGTGCCAGCAGCTTAGGTTTGGGACACTTTGGCTACACCTTC; cdr3_aa: CASSLGLGHFGYTF
clone_size: NA; v_call: TRBV30; j_call: TRBJ1-4; d_call: NA; cdr3_nt: TGTGCCTGGAGTGAACTGACTGAAAAACTGTTTTTT; cdr3_aa: CAWSELTEKLFF
clone_size: NA; v_call: TRBV10-2; j_call: TRBJ2-1; d_call: TRBD2; cdr3_nt: TGCGCCAGCAGTGTAGGAGTAGCGGGAGAGCAGTTCTTC; cdr3_aa: CASSVGVAGEQFF
clone_size: NA; v_call: TRBV15; j_call: TRBJ2-7; d_call: TRBD1; cdr3_nt: TGTGCCACCAGCAGAGATAGGGACAGGGCCCACGAGCAGTACTTC; cdr3_aa: CATSRDRDRAHEQYF
clone_size: NA; v_call: TRBV2; j_call: TRBJ1-2; d_call: NA; cdr3_nt: TGTGCCAGCAGTGTTACCCGTGGGTCTACTAACTATGGCTACACCTTC; cdr3_aa: CASSVTRGSTNYGYTF
clone_size: NA; v_call: TRBV6-9; j_call: TRBJ1-5; d_call: TRBD1; cdr3_nt: TGTGCCAGCAGTTACTCAGGGGGTAGCAATCAGCCCCAGCATTTT; cdr3_aa: CASSYSGGSNQPQHF
clone_size: once; v_call: TRBV14; j_call: TRBJ2-2; d_call: NA; cdr3_nt: TGTGCCAGCAGCCAAGTCCAGGGGGGAACCGGGGAGCTGTTTTTT; cdr3_aa: CASSQVQGGTGELFF
clone_size: NA; v_call: TRBV7-3; j_call: TRBJ1-1; d_call: TRBD1; cdr3_nt: TGTGCCAGCAGCTCACAGGGGGCGAGGAGAACTGAAGCTTTCTTT; cdr3_aa: CASSSQGARRTEAFF
clone_size: NA; v_call: TRBV6-5; j_call: TRBJ1-6; d_call: NA; cdr3_nt: TGTGCCAGCAGTTCCACAGGGAGTTCACCCCTCCACTTT; cdr3_aa: CASSSTGSSPLHF
clone_size: NA; v_call: TRBV5-4; j_call: TRBJ1-4; d_call: TRBD1; cdr3_nt: TGTGCCAGCTCTAGGGACAGATTTAATGAAAAACTGTTTTTT; cdr3_aa: CASSRDRFNEKLFF
clone_size: NA; v_call: TRBV4-2; j_call: TRBJ2-1; d_call: NA; cdr3_nt: TGTGCCAGCAGCCAAGATGGGTACCATGAGCAGTTCTTC; cdr3_aa: CASSQDGYHEQFF
clone_size: NA; v_call: TRBV1; j_call: TRBJ1-2; d_call: NA; cdr3_nt: TGCACCAGCAGCTCCCACCCGGGACAGGGGGATGCTAACTATGGCTACACCTTC; cdr3_aa: CTSSSHPGQGDANYGYTF
clone_size: NA; v_call: TRBV4-3; j_call: TRBJ2-2; d_call: TRBD2; cdr3_nt: TGCGCCAGCAGCCAGGCCTTGATTGGGAGCGGGAGGGCCGGCGGGGAGCTGTTTTTT; cdr3_aa: CASSQALIGSGRAGGELFF
clone_size: NA; v_call: TRBV7-9; j_call: TRBJ1-4; d_call: NA; cdr3_nt: TGTGCCTACTCGGGGTCTAGGGCAACTAATGAAAAACTGTTTTTT; cdr3_aa: CAYSGSRATNEKLFF
clone_size: NA; v_call: TRBV28; j_call: TRBJ1-1; d_call: NA; cdr3_nt: TGTGCCAGCACCCAGGGAACTGAAGCTTTCTTT; cdr3_aa: CASTQGTEAFF
clone_size: NA; v_call: TRBV28; j_call: TRBJ2-6; d_call: TRBD1; cdr3_nt: TGTGCCAGCAGTTTAGGTCTGGGACAGAGTTCCGGGGCCAACGTCCTGACTTTC; cdr3_aa: CASSLGLGQSSGANVLTF
clone_size: NA; v_call: TRBV18; j_call: TRBJ2-6; d_call: NA; cdr3_nt: TGTGCCAGCTCACCAGCAGCCGGGGGCTTGGCTGGGGCCAACGTCCTGACTTTC; cdr3_aa: CASSPAAGGLAGANVLTF
clone_size: NA; v_call: TRBV2; j_call: TRBJ2-4; d_call: NA; cdr3_nt: TGTGCCAGCAGCGCTAACCCGGTCGCCAAAAACATTCAGTACTTC; cdr3_aa: CASSANPVAKNIQYF
clone_size: NA; v_call: TRBV9; j_call: TRBJ2-2; d_call: TRBD1; cdr3_nt: TGTGCCAGCAGCCCCCATGTTGGGACAGGGTCAACCGGGGAGCTGTTTTTT; cdr3_aa: CASSPHVGTGSTGELFF
clone_size: NA; v_call: TRBV5-1; j_call: TRBJ2-7; d_call: TRBD2; cdr3_nt: TGCGCCAGCACCGTAGCGGGGGCGAGCTCCTACGAGCAGTACTTC; cdr3_aa: CASTVAGASSYEQYF
clone_size: NA; v_call: TRBV11-2; j_call: TRBJ1-1; d_call: NA; cdr3_nt: TGTGCCAGCACTTCATGGGGGGGGAACACTGAAGCTTTCTTT; cdr3_aa: CASTSWGGNTEAFF
clone_size: NA; v_call: TRBV29-1; j_call: TRBJ2-4; d_call: TRBD1; cdr3_nt: TGCAGCGGAGGCAACAGGGGAAACATTCAGTACTTC; cdr3_aa: CSGGNRGNIQYF
clone_size: NA; v_call: TRBV7-3; j_call: TRBJ2-5; d_call: NA; cdr3_nt: TGTGCCAGCAGCCCCGGGCAGCCGGGTCAGGGGACCCAGTACTTC; cdr3_aa: CASSPGQPGQGTQYF
clone_size: NA; v_call: TRBV19; j_call: TRBJ1-2; d_call: TRBD1; cdr3_nt: TGTGCCAGTACCCCTCTGAGTGGGGACAGAGTTAACTATGGCTACACCTTC; cdr3_aa: CASTPLSGDRVNYGYTF
clone_size: NA; v_call: TRBV13; j_call: TRBJ2-5; d_call: NA; cdr3_nt: TGTGCCAGCAGTCTTTTCCGCGATGCGGGGGAGACCCAGTACTTC; cdr3_aa: CASSLFRDAGETQYF
clone_size: few; v_call: TRBV5-1; j_call: TRBJ2-5; d_call: NA; cdr3_nt: TGCGCCAGCAGCTTGGGGCAGCAAGAGACCCAGTACTTC; cdr3_aa: CASSLGQQETQYF